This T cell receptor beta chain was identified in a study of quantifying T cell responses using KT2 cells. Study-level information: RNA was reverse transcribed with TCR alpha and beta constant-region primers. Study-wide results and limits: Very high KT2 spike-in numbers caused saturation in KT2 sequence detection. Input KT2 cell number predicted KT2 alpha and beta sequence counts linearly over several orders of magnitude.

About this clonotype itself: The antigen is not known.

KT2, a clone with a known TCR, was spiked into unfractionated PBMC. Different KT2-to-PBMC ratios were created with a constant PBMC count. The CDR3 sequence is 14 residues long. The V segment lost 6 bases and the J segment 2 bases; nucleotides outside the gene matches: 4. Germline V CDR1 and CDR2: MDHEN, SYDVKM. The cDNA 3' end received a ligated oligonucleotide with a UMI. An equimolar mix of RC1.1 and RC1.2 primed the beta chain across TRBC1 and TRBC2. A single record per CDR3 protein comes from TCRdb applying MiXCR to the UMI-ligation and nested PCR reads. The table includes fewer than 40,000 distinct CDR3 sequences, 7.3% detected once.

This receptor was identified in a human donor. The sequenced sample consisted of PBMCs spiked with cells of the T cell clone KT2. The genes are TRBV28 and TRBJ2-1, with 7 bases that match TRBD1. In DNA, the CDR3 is TGTGCCAGCAGCACGACAGGGACCTACAATGAGCAGTTCTTC. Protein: CASSTTGTYNEQFF.